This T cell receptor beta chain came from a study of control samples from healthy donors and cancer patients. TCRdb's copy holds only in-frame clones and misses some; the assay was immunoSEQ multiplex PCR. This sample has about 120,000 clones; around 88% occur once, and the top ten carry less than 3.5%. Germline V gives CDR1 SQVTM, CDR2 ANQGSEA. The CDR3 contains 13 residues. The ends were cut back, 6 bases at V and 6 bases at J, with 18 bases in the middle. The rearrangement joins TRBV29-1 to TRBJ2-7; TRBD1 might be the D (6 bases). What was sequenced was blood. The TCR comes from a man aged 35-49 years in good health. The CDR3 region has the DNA TGCAGCGTCCCTCTGACAGGTGGGGGCGAGCAGTACTTC. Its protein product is CSVPLTGGGEQYF.